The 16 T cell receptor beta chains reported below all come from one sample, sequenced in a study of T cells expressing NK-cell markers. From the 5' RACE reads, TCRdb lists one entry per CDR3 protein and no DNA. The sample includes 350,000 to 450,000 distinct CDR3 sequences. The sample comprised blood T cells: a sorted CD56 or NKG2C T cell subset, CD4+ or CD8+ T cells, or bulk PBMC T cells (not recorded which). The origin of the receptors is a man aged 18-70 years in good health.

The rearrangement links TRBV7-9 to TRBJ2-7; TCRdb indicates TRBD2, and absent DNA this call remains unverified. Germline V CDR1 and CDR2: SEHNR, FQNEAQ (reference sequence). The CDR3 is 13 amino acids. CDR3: CASSKSTSYEQYF.

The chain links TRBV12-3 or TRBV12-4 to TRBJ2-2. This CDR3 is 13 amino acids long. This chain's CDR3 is CASKGYSTGELFF.

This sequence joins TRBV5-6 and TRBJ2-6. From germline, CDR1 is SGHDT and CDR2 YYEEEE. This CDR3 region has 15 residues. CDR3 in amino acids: CASSLRPSGANVLTF.

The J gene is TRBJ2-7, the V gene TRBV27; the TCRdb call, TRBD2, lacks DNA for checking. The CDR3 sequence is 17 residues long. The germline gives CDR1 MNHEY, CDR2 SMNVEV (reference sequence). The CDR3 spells CASSSSGLAGGTYEQYF.

The CDR3 loop is CASSLAAGGPVETQYF. The chain joins TRBV5-1 to TRBJ2-5; TCRdb outputs TRBD2, but without DNA this stays unchecked. The CDR3 runs to 16 residues. Germline V gene lookup returns CDR1 SGHRS and CDR2 YFSETQ.

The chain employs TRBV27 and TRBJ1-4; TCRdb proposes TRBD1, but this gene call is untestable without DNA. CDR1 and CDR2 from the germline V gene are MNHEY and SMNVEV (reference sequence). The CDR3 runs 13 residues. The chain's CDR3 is CASSFRRDEKLFF.

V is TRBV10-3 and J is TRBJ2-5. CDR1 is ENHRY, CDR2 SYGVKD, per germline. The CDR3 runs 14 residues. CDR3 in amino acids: CATLGQLLQETQYF.

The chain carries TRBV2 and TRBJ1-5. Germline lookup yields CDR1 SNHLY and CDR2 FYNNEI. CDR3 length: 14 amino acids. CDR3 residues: CASSERMGNQPQHF. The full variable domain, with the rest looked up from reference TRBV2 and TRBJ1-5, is EPEVTQTPSHQVTQMGQEVILRCVPISNHLYFYWYRQILGQKVEFLVSFYNNEISEKSEIFDDQFSVERPDGSNFTLKIRSTKLEDSAMYFCASSERMGNQPQHFGDGTRLSIL.

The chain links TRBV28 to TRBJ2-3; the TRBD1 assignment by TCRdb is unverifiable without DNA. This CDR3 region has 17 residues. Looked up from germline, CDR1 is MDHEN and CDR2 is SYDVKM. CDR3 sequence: CASSSSLRGTSTDTQYF.

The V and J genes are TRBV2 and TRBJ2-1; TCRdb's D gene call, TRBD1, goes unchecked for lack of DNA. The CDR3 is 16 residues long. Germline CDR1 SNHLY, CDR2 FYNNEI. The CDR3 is CASSESQGRTYNEQFF.

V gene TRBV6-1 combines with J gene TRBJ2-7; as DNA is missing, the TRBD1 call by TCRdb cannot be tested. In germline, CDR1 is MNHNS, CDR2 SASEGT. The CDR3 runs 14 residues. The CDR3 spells CATAPTGIPYEQYF.

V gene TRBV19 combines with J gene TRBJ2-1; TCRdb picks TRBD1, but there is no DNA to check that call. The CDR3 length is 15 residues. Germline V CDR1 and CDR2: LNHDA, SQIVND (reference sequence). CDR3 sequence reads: CASSIRGRGSDEQFF.

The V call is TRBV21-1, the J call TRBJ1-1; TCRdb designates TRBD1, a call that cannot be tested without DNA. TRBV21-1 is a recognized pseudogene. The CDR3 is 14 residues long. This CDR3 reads CAPTPGSRNTEAFF.

This CDR3 reads CASSVGQGRNIQYF. The V gene is TRBV9, the J gene TRBJ2-4; TCRdb returns TRBD1, unconfirmable since there is no DNA. This CDR3 spans 14 amino acids. The germline gives CDR1 SGDLS, CDR2 YYNGEE.

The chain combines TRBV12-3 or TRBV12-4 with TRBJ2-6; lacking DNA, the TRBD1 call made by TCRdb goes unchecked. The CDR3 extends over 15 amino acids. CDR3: CASSLRGNGANVLTF.

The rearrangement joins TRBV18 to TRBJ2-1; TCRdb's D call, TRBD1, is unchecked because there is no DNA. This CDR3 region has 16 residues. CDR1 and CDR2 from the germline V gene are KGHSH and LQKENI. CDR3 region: CASSPSKGGLNNEQFF.